The entry that follows covers one T cell receptor beta chain sequence. Its cognate antigen is unknown. The CDR3 runs to 13 residues. The germline gives CDR1 SEHNR, CDR2 FQNEAQ (reference sequence). V lost 7 bases to trimming and J lost 6 bases, with 15 bases between them. The RNA input was 0.5 to 1 ug, and it was reverse transcribed with random hexamers. With immunoSEQ multiplex PCR, TCR beta CDR3 was amplified across 54 Vbeta and 13 Jbeta. TCRdb recomputed calls from the immunoSEQ multiplex PCR reads with MiXCR, one row per CDR3 protein. The sample has about 120,000 distinct CDR3 sequences; around 95% are singletons. These data belong to a study of CD8 T cells in Susac syndrome. The study, taken as a whole, reports: The study conceded that its TCR sequencing and HLA analysis involved relatively few individuals.

Healthy donors matched for age and sex were used as controls. This receptor was identified in a human donor in good health. The chain carries TRBV7-9 and TRBJ1-2, with D possibly TRBD1 on 5 matching bases. Sequenced input: CD4+ T cells from PBMCs. The CDR3: CASTNPGADGYTF. CDR3 coding DNA: TGTGCCAGCACCAATCCCGGGGCAGATGGCTACACCTTC.